The present T cell receptor beta chain was sequenced within a study of blood T cell repertoires in COVID-19. Generated by immunoSEQ multiplex PCR, the TCRdb table keeps only in-frame clones and is missing some. The table shows 25,000 to 30,000 clones, with approximately 90% occurring only once. Germline lookup yields CDR1 SEHNR and CDR2 FQNEAQ (reference sequence). V shed 1 base and J shed 5 bases, with 20 bases lying between them. The CDR3 has 17 residues. The rearrangement links TRBV7-9 to TRBJ1-1; unclear D gene. The receptor comes from a human donor in a cohort sampled during active COVID-19. Sequenced input: peripheral blood. In DNA, the CDR3 is TGTGCCAGCAGCTTAGTGGCCGGGGTTACCCAGAGGACTGAAGCTTTCTTT. It specifies CASSLVAGVTQRTEAFF.